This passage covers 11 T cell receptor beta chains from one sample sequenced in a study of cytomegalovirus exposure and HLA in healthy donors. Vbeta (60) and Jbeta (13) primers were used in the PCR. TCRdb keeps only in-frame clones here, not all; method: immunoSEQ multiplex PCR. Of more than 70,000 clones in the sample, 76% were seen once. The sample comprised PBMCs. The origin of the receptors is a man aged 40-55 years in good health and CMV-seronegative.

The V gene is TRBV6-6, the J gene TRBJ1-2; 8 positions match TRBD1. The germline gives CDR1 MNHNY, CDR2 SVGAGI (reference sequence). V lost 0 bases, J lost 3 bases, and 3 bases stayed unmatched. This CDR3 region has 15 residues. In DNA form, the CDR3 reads TGTGCCAGCAGTTACTCGGGGACAGGTGACTATGGCTACACCTTC. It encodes CASSYSGTGDYGYTF.

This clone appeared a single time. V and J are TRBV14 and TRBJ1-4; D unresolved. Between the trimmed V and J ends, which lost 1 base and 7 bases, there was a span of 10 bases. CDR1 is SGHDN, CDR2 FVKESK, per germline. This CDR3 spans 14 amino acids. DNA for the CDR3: TGTGCCAGCAGCCAAGTTGGGCAAAGTGAAAAACTGTTTTTT. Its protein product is CASSQVGQSEKLFF.

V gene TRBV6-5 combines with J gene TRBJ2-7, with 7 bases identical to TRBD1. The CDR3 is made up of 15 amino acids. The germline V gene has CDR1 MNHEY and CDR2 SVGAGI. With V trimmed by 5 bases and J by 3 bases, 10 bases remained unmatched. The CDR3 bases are TGTGCCAGCAGTCTCGCGACAGGGACGGGCTACGAGCAGTACTTC. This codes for CASSLATGTGYEQYF.

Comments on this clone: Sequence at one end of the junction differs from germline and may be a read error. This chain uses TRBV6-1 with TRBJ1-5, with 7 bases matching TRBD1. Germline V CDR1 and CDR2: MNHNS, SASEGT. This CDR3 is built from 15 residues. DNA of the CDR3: TGTGCCAGCAGTGGATCGACAGGGAGCAGTCAGCCCCAGCATTTT. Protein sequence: CASSGSTGSSQPQHF.

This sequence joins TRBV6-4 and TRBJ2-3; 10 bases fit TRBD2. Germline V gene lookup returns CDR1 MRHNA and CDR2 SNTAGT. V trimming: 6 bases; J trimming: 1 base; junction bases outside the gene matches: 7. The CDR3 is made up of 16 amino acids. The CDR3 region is CASSSSGTSGTDTQYF. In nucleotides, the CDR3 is TGTGCCAGCAGCTCTTCCGGGACTAGCGGCACAGATACGCAGTATTTT.

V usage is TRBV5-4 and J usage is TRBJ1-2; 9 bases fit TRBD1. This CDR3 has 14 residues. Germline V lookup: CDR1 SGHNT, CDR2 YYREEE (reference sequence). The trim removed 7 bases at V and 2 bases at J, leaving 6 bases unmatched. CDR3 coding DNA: TGTGCCAGCTCGACGACAGGGGGAAACTATGGCTACACCTTC. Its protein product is CASSTTGGNYGYTF.

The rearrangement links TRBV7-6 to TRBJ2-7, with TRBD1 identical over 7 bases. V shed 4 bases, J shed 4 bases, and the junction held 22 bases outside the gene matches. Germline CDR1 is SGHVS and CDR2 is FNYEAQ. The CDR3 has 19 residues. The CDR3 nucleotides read TGTGCCAGCAGCTACGGGGACCTCGTAAGACAGGGCGGAATTTACGAGCAGTACTTC. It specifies CASSYGDLVRQGGIYEQYF.

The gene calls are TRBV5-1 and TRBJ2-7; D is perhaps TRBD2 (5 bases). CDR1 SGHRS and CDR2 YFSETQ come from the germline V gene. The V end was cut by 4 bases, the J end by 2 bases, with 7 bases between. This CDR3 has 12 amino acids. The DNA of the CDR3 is TGCGCCAGCAGCCCGGGAACCTACGAGCAGTACTTC. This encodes CASSPGTYEQYF.

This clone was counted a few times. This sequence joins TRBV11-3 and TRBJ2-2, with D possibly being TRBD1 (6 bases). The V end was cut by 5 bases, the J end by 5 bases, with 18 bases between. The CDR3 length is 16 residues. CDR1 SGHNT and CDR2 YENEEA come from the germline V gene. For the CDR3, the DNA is TGTGCCAGCAGCGGAGAGGTGGGACATCGGACCGGGGAGCTGTTTTTT. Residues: CASSGEVGHRTGELFF.

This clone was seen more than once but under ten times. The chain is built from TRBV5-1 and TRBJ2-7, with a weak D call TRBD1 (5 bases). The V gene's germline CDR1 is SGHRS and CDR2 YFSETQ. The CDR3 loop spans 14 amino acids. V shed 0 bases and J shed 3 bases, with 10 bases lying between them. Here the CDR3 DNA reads TGCGCCAGCAGCTTGGCCCGACAGAACTACGAGCAGTACTTC. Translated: CASSLARQNYEQYF.

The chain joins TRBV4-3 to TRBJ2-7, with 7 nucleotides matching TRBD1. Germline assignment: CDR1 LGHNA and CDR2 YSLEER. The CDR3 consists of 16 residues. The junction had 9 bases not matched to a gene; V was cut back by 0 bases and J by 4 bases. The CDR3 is CASSQDYRTGSYEQYF. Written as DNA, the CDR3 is TGCGCCAGCAGCCAAGATTACAGGACAGGTTCATACGAGCAGTACTTC.